This T cell receptor (beta chain) stems from a study of post-analysis software for immune sequencing data. About the study: Some patients lacked subtype; others had relapsing-remitting, secondary progressive or progressive-relapsing disease. General observations from the study: Strong same-batch co-clustering of samples appeared with F measure clustering. Elevated frequency relative to controls characterized several TRBV segments in patients, TRBV5-6, TRBV5-1 and TRBV20-1 among them. Significantly decreased normalized Chao1 diversity was recorded for multiple sclerosis patients relative to controls.

Prepared TCR beta cDNA libraries contained unique molecular identifiers. TCRdb independently ran MiXCR on the PCR reads; one entry per CDR3 protein. The sample carries fewer than 850,000 distinct CDR3 sequences, under 60% recorded once. Comments on this clonotype: Antigen specificity is unknown.

The CDR3 length is 17 residues. With V trimmed by 6 bases and J by 3 bases, 17 bases remained unmatched. In germline, CDR1 is DFQATT, CDR2 SNEGSKA (reference sequence). This receptor was identified in a girl between 5 and 17 years old with multiple sclerosis. Sequencing input: blood. V gene TRBV20-1 combines with J gene TRBJ2-7; 10 nucleotides agree with TRBD1. CDR3 DNA: TGCAGTGCCCGACACCCGGGACAGGGGTATGGTTACTACGAGCAGTACTTC. Its translation is CSARHPGQGYGYYEQYF.